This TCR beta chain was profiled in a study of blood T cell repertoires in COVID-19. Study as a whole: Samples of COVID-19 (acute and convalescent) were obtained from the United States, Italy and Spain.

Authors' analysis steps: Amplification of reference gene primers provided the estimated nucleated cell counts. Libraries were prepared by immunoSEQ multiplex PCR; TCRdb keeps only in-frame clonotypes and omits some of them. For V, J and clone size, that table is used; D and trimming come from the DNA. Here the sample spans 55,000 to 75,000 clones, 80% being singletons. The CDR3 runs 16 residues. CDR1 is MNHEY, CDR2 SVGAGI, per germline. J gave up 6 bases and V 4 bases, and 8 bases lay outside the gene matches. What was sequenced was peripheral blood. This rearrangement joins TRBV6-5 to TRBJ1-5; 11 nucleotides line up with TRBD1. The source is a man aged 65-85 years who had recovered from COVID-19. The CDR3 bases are TGTGCCAGCAGTTCCGGACAGGGGGCCTTCGGTCAGCCCCAGCATTTT. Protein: CASSSGQGAFGQPQHF.